This is a list of T cell receptor beta chains from one sample in a study of type 1 regulatory T cells. A single record per CDR3 protein comes from TCRdb applying MiXCR to the reads. This sample carries roughly 71,000 distinct CDR3 sequences, around 57% of them seen once, and the ten largest clones take 7.6%. Their antigens remain unidentified. Sequencing was carried out using cultured T cells, either the whole culture or a sorted T cell fraction (not recorded which). The source of these receptors is a human donor in good health. CDR3s include the opening cysteine and the closing phenylalanine or tryptophan. Fields, in order: J gene, D gene, V gene, clone size, CDR3 DNA, CDR3 protein. The D gene is left open where the match is weak. The size entry is marked missing in some rows and otherwise reads once, few, many or a size class.

j_call: TRBJ2-1; d_call: NA; v_call: TRBV20-1; clone_size: NA; cdr3_nt: TGCAGTGCTAGTGCAAGTACTATAGGGGTTGACAATGAGCAGTTCTTC; cdr3_aa: CSASASTIGVDNEQFF
j_call: TRBJ2-1; d_call: NA; v_call: TRBV3-1; clone_size: NA; cdr3_nt: TGTGCCAGCAGCCAGGCCTGGGGTAGCTCCTACAATGAGCAGTTCTTC; cdr3_aa: CASSQAWGSSYNEQFF
j_call: TRBJ2-1; d_call: TRBD1; v_call: TRBV7-9; clone_size: once; cdr3_nt: TGTGCCAGCAGCGGCGGGACAGGGCTATACAATGAGCAGTTCTTC; cdr3_aa: CASSGGTGLYNEQFF
j_call: TRBJ2-1; d_call: NA; v_call: TRBV5-1; clone_size: NA; cdr3_nt: TGCGCCAGCAGCTTTTCCGACAGCTCCTACAATGAGCAGTGCTTC; cdr3_aa: CASSFSDSSYNEQCF
j_call: TRBJ2-1; d_call: NA; v_call: TRBV6-6; clone_size: many; cdr3_nt: TGTGCCAGCAGCTCTACTAGTTCCGCGTGGGTTGAGCAGTTCTTC; cdr3_aa: CASSSTSSAWVEQFF
j_call: TRBJ2-2; d_call: NA; v_call: TRBV12-3/TRBV12-4; clone_size: NA; cdr3_nt: TGTGCCAGCAGTCGCATGACTAGTGGCGCCGGGGAGCTGTTTTTT; cdr3_aa: CASSRMTSGAGELFF
j_call: TRBJ2-1; d_call: TRBD2; v_call: TRBV20-1; clone_size: NA; cdr3_nt: TGCAGTGTGGAAAGCGGGAGCTACAATGAGCAGTTCTTC; cdr3_aa: CSVESGSYNEQFF
j_call: TRBJ2-5; d_call: NA; v_call: TRBV12-3/TRBV12-4; clone_size: NA; cdr3_nt: TGTGCCAGCACCAAGGGGTTAGAGACCCAGTACTTC; cdr3_aa: CASTKGLETQYF
j_call: TRBJ2-1; d_call: NA; v_call: TRBV19; clone_size: NA; cdr3_nt: TGTGCCATGACAGACACCAGAAAGAACAATGAGCAGTTCTTC; cdr3_aa: CAMTDTRKNNEQFF
j_call: TRBJ1-2; d_call: NA; v_call: TRBV20-1; clone_size: NA; cdr3_nt: TGCAGTGCTAGTACTACAGGGAACTATGGCTACACCTTC; cdr3_aa: CSASTTGNYGYTF
j_call: TRBJ2-2; d_call: TRBD1; v_call: TRBV6-5; clone_size: NA; cdr3_nt: TGTGCCAGCAGGACCGGGACAGGGAGTAAGGGGGAGCTGTTTTTT; cdr3_aa: CASRTGTGSKGELFF
j_call: TRBJ2-1; d_call: TRBD2; v_call: TRBV9; clone_size: once; cdr3_nt: TGTGCCAGCAGCGTAAATAGCGGGAGAGGGGATGAGCAGTTCTTC; cdr3_aa: CASSVNSGRGDEQFF
j_call: TRBJ2-2; d_call: NA; v_call: TRBV7-8; clone_size: NA; cdr3_nt: TGTGCCAGCAGCTTTGCCACCGGGGAGCTGTTTTTT; cdr3_aa: CASSFATGELFF
j_call: TRBJ2-5; d_call: NA; v_call: TRBV7-6; clone_size: NA; cdr3_nt: TGTGCCAGCAGCCTAGCCCAGGGGGGTCAAGAGACCCAGTACTTC; cdr3_aa: CASSLAQGGQETQYF
j_call: TRBJ2-1; d_call: TRBD2; v_call: TRBV12-3/TRBV12-4; clone_size: NA; cdr3_nt: TGTGCCAGCTTAGCGGGAAGTTTATACAATGAGCAGTTCTTC; cdr3_aa: CASLAGSLYNEQFF
j_call: TRBJ2-5; d_call: TRBD1; v_call: TRBV5-6; clone_size: NA; cdr3_nt: TGTGCCAGCAGCCCCAAGACAGGGACAGGCGAGACCCAGTACTTC; cdr3_aa: CASSPKTGTGETQYF
j_call: TRBJ2-1; d_call: TRBD2; v_call: TRBV3-1; clone_size: once; cdr3_nt: TGTGCCAGCAGCCAGCTACTAGCGAACAATGAGCAGTTCTTC; cdr3_aa: CASSQLLANNEQFF
j_call: TRBJ2-7; d_call: TRBD1; v_call: TRBV27; clone_size: NA; cdr3_nt: TGTGCCAGCAGTTGGAGGACAGGGCTCGAGCAGTACTTC; cdr3_aa: CASSWRTGLEQYF
j_call: TRBJ2-3; d_call: TRBD1; v_call: TRBV20-1; clone_size: NA; cdr3_nt: TGCAGTGCTAGTCCCAGAGGGGGCTTTCGCACAGATACGCAGTATTTT; cdr3_aa: CSASPRGGFRTDTQYF
j_call: TRBJ2-7; d_call: NA; v_call: TRBV7-2; clone_size: NA; cdr3_nt: TGTGCCAGCAGCTTCGCCCGAGATAGGAGCTACGAGCAGTACTTC; cdr3_aa: CASSFARDRSYEQYF
j_call: TRBJ2-3; d_call: NA; v_call: TRBV20-1; clone_size: NA; cdr3_nt: TGCAGTGCCACGACTACTACAGATACGCAGTATTTT; cdr3_aa: CSATTTTDTQYF
j_call: TRBJ2-2; d_call: NA; v_call: TRBV7-3; clone_size: NA; cdr3_nt: TGTGCCAGCAGCCAGCGGGCCAGCGGCGCCAGGGAGCTGTTTTTT; cdr3_aa: CASSQRASGARELFF
j_call: TRBJ2-1; d_call: TRBD2; v_call: TRBV30; clone_size: NA; cdr3_nt: TGTGCCTGGAGTAAGGTAGCGGGAGAAGGGCGTGAGCAGTTCTTC; cdr3_aa: CAWSKVAGEGREQFF
j_call: TRBJ2-5; d_call: TRBD1; v_call: TRBV5-1; clone_size: NA; cdr3_nt: TGCGCCAGCAGCTCACCAGACAGGGGCTCGTCGGAGACCCAGTACTTC; cdr3_aa: CASSSPDRGSSETQYF
j_call: TRBJ2-3; d_call: NA; v_call: TRBV7-2; clone_size: NA; cdr3_nt: TGTGCCAGCAGCTTGCGACCAATGGGGGCAGATACGCAGTATTTT; cdr3_aa: CASSLRPMGADTQYF
j_call: TRBJ2-7; d_call: NA; v_call: TRBV18; clone_size: NA; cdr3_nt: TGTGCCAGCTCACCCTCAGGGATACCCACCTACGAGCAGTACTTC; cdr3_aa: CASSPSGIPTYEQYF
j_call: TRBJ2-1; d_call: NA; v_call: TRBV29-1; clone_size: NA; cdr3_nt: TGCAGCGTTGAGAGGGGACGGGGGAGTGAGCAGTTCTTC; cdr3_aa: CSVERGRGSEQFF
j_call: TRBJ2-7; d_call: TRBD1; v_call: TRBV7-2; clone_size: NA; cdr3_nt: TGTGCCAGCAGCTTCTCGGGACAGGGGTCCTACGAGCAGTACTTC; cdr3_aa: CASSFSGQGSYEQYF
j_call: TRBJ1-5; d_call: NA; v_call: TRBV20-1; clone_size: once; cdr3_nt: TGCAGTGCTCCCCAAGGGGGTAGGGGTCAGCCCCAGCATTTT; cdr3_aa: CSAPQGGRGQPQHF
j_call: TRBJ2-2; d_call: TRBD2; v_call: TRBV11-2; clone_size: NA; cdr3_nt: TGTGCCAGCAGCTTAAGGTTGGGTAGCGGGGGGAACACCGGGGAGCTGTTTTTT; cdr3_aa: CASSLRLGSGGNTGELFF
j_call: TRBJ2-5; d_call: NA; v_call: TRBV20-1; clone_size: NA; cdr3_nt: TGCAGTGCCACCTCGACGGGCGCCCCGGAGACCCAGTACTTC; cdr3_aa: CSATSTGAPETQYF
j_call: TRBJ2-7; d_call: TRBD2; v_call: TRBV11-2; clone_size: few; cdr3_nt: TGTGCCAGCAGCTCTGGACTAGCGGGAGGCTACCCCTACGAGCAGTACTTC; cdr3_aa: CASSSGLAGGYPYEQYF
j_call: TRBJ2-2; d_call: NA; v_call: TRBV7-7; clone_size: few; cdr3_nt: TGTGCCAGCAGCCCGTCGACAGAACCCACCGGGGAGCTGTTTTTT; cdr3_aa: CASSPSTEPTGELFF
j_call: TRBJ2-5; d_call: NA; v_call: TRBV5-1; clone_size: NA; cdr3_nt: TGCGCCAGCAGCTCAGATGCCGGGACACCCATTAGGACCCAGTACTTC; cdr3_aa: CASSSDAGTPIRTQYF
j_call: TRBJ2-1; d_call: NA; v_call: TRBV5-1; clone_size: few; cdr3_nt: TGCGCCAGCAGCTTGGACCGGAGCTCCTACAATGAGCAGTTCTTC; cdr3_aa: CASSLDRSSYNEQFF
j_call: TRBJ2-3; d_call: NA; v_call: TRBV18; clone_size: NA; cdr3_nt: TGTGCCAGCTCACCACGGACCACAGATACGCAGTATTTT; cdr3_aa: CASSPRTTDTQYF
j_call: TRBJ2-7; d_call: NA; v_call: TRBV7-6; clone_size: NA; cdr3_nt: TGTGCCAGCAGCTTGGCGGGGCAGGGCTCCTACGAGCAGTACTTC; cdr3_aa: CASSLAGQGSYEQYF